This TCR beta chain was observed in a study of T cell responses to AZD1222 COVID-19 vaccine (dated by TCRdb to 2020 to 2022). With respect to the entire study: TCR sequencing covered roughly 230 trial participants: around 210 given two doses of AZD1222 and 26 given two doses of MenACWY control vaccine. Trial participants were enrolled into age subgroups of 18-55, 56-69 and 70-plus years, which contained around 150, 28 and 57 TCR-sequenced participants, respectively.

With respect to this clone: The target of this receptor is not known. Per-base quality was not reported, and no clone a single base away is much larger than it.

From the cysteine up to the phenylalanine, the CDR3 has a length of 13 residues. Only the CDR3 DNA stays, 39 bases, in frame from base 1. V drops 10 bases and J drops 12 bases, leaving 22 bases in between. Per the germline V gene, SGHNT is the CDR1 and YENEEA is the CDR2. In light of the paper, this sample's time point label describes: baseline before first vaccination. Sample treatment or condition, as interpreted from the label and publication: meningococcal conjugate vaccine given as trial control. Samples from vaccinated people were obtained from the UK trials COV001 and COV002, which included a single-blind randomized controlled phase 2/3 trial of AZD1222 (ChAdOx1 nCoV-19) in healthy adults. Trial participant PBMC samples were collected at day 0 and day 28 after the second dose for TCRbeta chain sequencing. Findings and caveats that apply to the study as a whole: A significant rise in spike-specific TCR breadth and depth was observed after two AZD1222 doses relative to day 0 and relative to MenACWY recipients. Most participants were white British and females outnumbered males, and the authors suggested that clonal diversity may have been underestimated. Because no samples from the day 14 peak response were available, repertoires could be characterized only after the peak T cell response. The 56-69-year group was small, and its depth increase did not reach significance, likely because of low power. Conclusions about previously exposed vaccinees were limited because only 5 or 6 AZD1222 recipients were SARS-CoV-2 seropositive at baseline. Reportedly, close to half of the unique spike-specific TCRs recognized epitopes lying outside the regions that are mutated in the B.1.351 and B.1.1.7 variants. The whole spike protein was spanned by vaccine-associated CD4 TCRs, and dominant responses were seen in regions 160-218 and 743-854.

The CDR3 regions of human TCRbeta chains were subjected to immunosequencing. Under the source paper's analysis protocol: TCRs in the repertoires were matched against a reference library of SARS-CoV-2-specific TCRs that had been generated with the MIRA antigen-specificity platform. Breadth was defined as the fraction of unique TCRs that were SARS-CoV-2-associated. Depth was defined as the fraction of total T cells that were SARS-CoV-2-associated. Using the MIRA data, each spike-specific TCR was mapped to the spike region that the TCR reacts to and placed in a CD4 or CD8 class. Log10-transformed breadth and depth values were compared by one-way ANOVA with Sidak's multiple comparisons tests. Entries here come from immuneACCESS through TCRdb and include only in-frame sequences with V and J called. Some clones fail to appear in such tables; in the studies checked, an unresolved V gene covers under half of the shortfall, and the cause of the remainder is unknown. V and J calls and clone size follow that table, whereas D and trimming were derived from the DNA. Counted in this sample were 160,000 or so clones; roughly nine tenths of them appeared once. The ten largest clones take up roughly 4.3% of the sample.

This sequence uses TRBV11-3 and TRBJ2-1; the D gene cannot be resolved reliably. This receptor was taken from an adult in good health. The specimen was peripheral blood, collected on day 0 of MenACWY control vaccination. The CDR3 reads as follows: CAILDQRVGRQFF. The DNA reads as follows: TGTGCCATCCTCGACCAGCGAGTAGGAAGGCAGTTCTTC.